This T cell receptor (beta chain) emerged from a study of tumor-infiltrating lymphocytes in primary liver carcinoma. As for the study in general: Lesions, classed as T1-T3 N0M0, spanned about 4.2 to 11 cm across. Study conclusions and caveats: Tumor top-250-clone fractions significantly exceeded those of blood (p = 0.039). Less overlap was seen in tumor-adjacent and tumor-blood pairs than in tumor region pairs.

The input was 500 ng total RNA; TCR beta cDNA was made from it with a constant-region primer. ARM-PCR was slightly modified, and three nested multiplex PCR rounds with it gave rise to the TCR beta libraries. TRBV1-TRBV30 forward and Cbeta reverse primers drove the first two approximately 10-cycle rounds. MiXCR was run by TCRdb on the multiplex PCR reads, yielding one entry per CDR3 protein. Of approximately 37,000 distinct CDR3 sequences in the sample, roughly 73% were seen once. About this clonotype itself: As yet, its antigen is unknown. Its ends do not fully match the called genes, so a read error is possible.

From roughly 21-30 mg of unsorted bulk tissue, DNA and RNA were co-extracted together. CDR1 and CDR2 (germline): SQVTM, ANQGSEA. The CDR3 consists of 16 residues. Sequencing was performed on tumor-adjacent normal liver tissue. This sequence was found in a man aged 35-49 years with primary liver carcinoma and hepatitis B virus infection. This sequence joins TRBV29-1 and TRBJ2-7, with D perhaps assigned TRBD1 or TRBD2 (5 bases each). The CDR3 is CSAMASGTGARYERYF. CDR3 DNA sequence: TGCAGCGCCATGGCATCTGGGACCGGCGCTCGCTACGAGCGGTACTTC.